This is a list of T cell receptor beta chains from one sample in a study of blood T cell repertoires in COVID-19. Clones were sequenced by immunoSEQ multiplex PCR, and TCRdb holds only the in-frame ones, with some missing. The repertoire includes roughly 700,000 clones, around 90% of them detected once, and about 0.24% sits in the top ten. Sequencing used peripheral blood. The receptors here all came from a young woman with acute or convalescent COVID-19. CDR3s include the opening cysteine and the closing phenylalanine or tryptophan. Fields, in order: clone size, V gene, D gene, J gene, CDR3 protein, CDR3 DNA. The D gene is left open where the match is weak. Only some rows state a clone size, as once, few, many or a class for expanded clones.

-	TRBV29-1	TRBD1	TRBJ1-6	CSARTGAESPLHF	TGCAGCGCTCGGACAGGGGCAGAATCACCCCTCCACTTT
-	TRBV7-2	TRBD1	TRBJ1-1	CASSLAGTVVNEAFF	TGTGCCAGCAGCTTAGCAGGGACAGTAGTTAATGAAGCTTTCTTT
-	TRBV6-5	-	TRBJ1-2	CASSYSVSAGNYGYTF	TGTGCCAGCAGTTACTCGGTTTCTGCAGGGAACTATGGCTACACCTTC
-	TRBV6-5	TRBD2	TRBJ2-1	CATRPGLVGNEQFF	TGTGCCACGCGACCGGGACTAGTTGGCAATGAGCAGTTCTTC
-	TRBV4-1	TRBD2	TRBJ2-3	CASSHYRDYGTDTQYF	TGCGCCAGCAGCCACTATCGGGACTACGGGACAGATACGCAGTATTTT
-	TRBV5-1	-	TRBJ2-6	CASSLGGIREDNVLTF	TGCGCCAGCAGCTTGGGGGGGATAAGGGAGGACAACGTCCTGACTTTC
-	TRBV6-1	TRBD1	TRBJ1-2	CASSPLDRANYGYTF	TGTGCCAGCAGTCCCCTGGACAGGGCTAACTATGGCTACACCTTC
once	TRBV4-1	TRBD1	TRBJ1-5	CASSQTGDQPQHF	TGCGCCAGCAGCCAGACAGGGGATCAGCCCCAGCATTTT
-	TRBV7-9	TRBD1	TRBJ1-5	CASSPGQGDQPQHF	TGTGCCAGCAGCCCGGGACAGGGAGATCAGCCCCAGCATTTT
-	TRBV18	-	TRBJ2-1	CASSPYIDEQFF	TGTGCCAGCTCACCATACATTGATGAGCAGTTCTTC
-	TRBV24-1	-	TRBJ2-7	CATQNDRYEQYF	TGTGCCACCCAAAACGACAGATACGAGCAGTACTTC
-	TRBV24-1	-	TRBJ2-2	CATSGAVGGYTGELFF	TGTGCCACCAGTGGCGCGGTTGGCGGGTACACCGGGGAGCTGTTTTTT
-	TRBV7-9	TRBD1	TRBJ1-2	CASSRDSSNYGYTF	TGTGCCAGCAGCCGGGACAGCTCTAACTATGGCTACACCTTC
-	TRBV19	-	TRBJ1-5	CASSIGSGRQHF	TGTGCCAGTAGTATAGGGAGCGGACGCCAGCATTTT
-	TRBV24-1	-	TRBJ1-2	CATSDLWHNYGYTF	TGTGCCACCAGTGATTTATGGCACAACTATGGCTACACCTTC
-	TRBV10-2	TRBD1	TRBJ2-7	CASSEGGRAYEQYF	TGCGCCAGCAGTGAAGGGGGCAGGGCGTACGAGCAGTACTTC
-	TRBV7-2	TRBD1	TRBJ1-4	CASSLTGGVTNEKLFF	TGTGCCAGCAGCTTGACAGGGGGGGTAACTAATGAAAAACTGTTTTTT
-	TRBV7-2	-	TRBJ1-1	CASSLSRVNTEAFF	TGTGCCAGCAGCTTAAGCAGGGTGAACACTGAAGCTTTCTTT
-	TRBV9	TRBD1	TRBJ1-2	CASSVSGGYGYTF	TGTGCCAGCAGCGTTTCAGGGGGCTATGGCTACACCTTC
-	TRBV24-1	-	TRBJ1-2	CATSDLYSYGYTF	TGTGCCACCAGTGATTTGTACAGCTATGGCTACACCTTC
-	TRBV12-5	-	TRBJ2-2	CASGLPRHTTGELFF	TGTGCTAGTGGTTTGCCCAGACACACCACCGGGGAGCTGTTTTTT
-	TRBV7-8	-	TRBJ1-6	CASSLRQGTLTYNSPLHF	TGTGCCAGCAGCTTAAGGCAGGGAACGCTTACTTATAATTCACCCCTCCACTTT
-	TRBV2	-	TRBJ1-1	CASNQAVNTEAFF	TGTGCCAGCAACCAGGCCGTGAACACTGAAGCTTTCTTT
-	TRBV2	TRBD1	TRBJ1-2	CASRLQGSGGGYTF	TGTGCCAGCAGGCTACAGGGGTCAGGGGGCGGCTACACCTTC
-	TRBV7-9	-	TRBJ2-7	CASSPVGGVYEQYF	TGTGCCAGCAGCCCCGTAGGGGGAGTCTACGAGCAGTACTTC
-	TRBV9	-	TRBJ1-1	CASSVDGGGMNTEAFF	TGTGCCAGCAGCGTAGATGGGGGAGGGATGAACACTGAAGCTTTCTTT
-	TRBV9	TRBD1	TRBJ2-7	CASSPRTGGGEQYF	TGTGCCAGCAGCCCGAGGACAGGGGGGGGCGAGCAGTACTTC
few	TRBV1	-	TRBJ1-2	CTSSPRDSTNYGYTF	TGCACCAGCAGCCCCCGGGACTCAACTAACTATGGCTACACCTTC
-	TRBV2	TRBD2	TRBJ2-5	CASSDLAGGPGETQYF	TGTGCCAGCAGTGACCTAGCGGGGGGGCCTGGGGAGACCCAGTACTTC
-	TRBV13	-	TRBJ1-1	CASSLGQGGEAFF	TGTGCCAGCAGCTTAGGCCAGGGAGGTGAAGCTTTCTTT
once	TRBV19	-	TRBJ1-2	CASKETANFYGYTF	TGTGCCAGTAAGGAGACAGCGAACTTCTATGGCTACACCTTC
-	TRBV20-1	-	TRBJ1-3	CSASRPGSGNTIYF	TGCAGTGCTAGTCGTCCGGGCTCTGGAAACACCATATATTTT
few	TRBV9	-	TRBJ1-1	CASSVGWGSQNTEAFF	TGTGCCAGCAGCGTAGGCTGGGGCAGCCAGAACACTGAAGCTTTCTTT
-	TRBV21-1	-	TRBJ1-2	CASSITGYYYGYTF	TGTGCCAGCAGCATAACGGGGTATTACTATGGCTACACCTTC
-	TRBV6-2/TRBV6-3	TRBD1	TRBJ1-1	CASSSTGTGMNTEAFF	TGTGCCAGCAGTTCCACCGGGACAGGTATGAACACTGAAGCTTTCTTT
-	TRBV7-2	-	TRBJ2-3	CASSLKSTDTQYF	TGTGCCAGCAGCTTAAAGAGTACAGATACGCAGTATTTT
-	TRBV5-1	-	TRBJ1-2	CASSLTGPPWGYTF	TGCGCCAGCAGCTTGACAGGGCCCCCATGGGGCTACACCTTC
few	TRBV6-1	-	TRBJ1-1	CASSEAQMNTEAFF	TGTGCCAGCAGTGAAGCACAGATGAACACTGAAGCTTTCTTT
-	TRBV4-1	-	TRBJ1-5	CASSPAWGGSDQPQHF	TGCGCCAGCAGCCCGGCCTGGGGGGGGTCCGATCAGCCCCAGCATTTT
-	TRBV10-3	-	TRBJ2-3	CAIRARTGQLLSTDTQYF	TGTGCCATCAGGGCTAGAACTGGACAGCTCCTTAGCACAGATACGCAGTATTTT
-	TRBV2	TRBD1	TRBJ2-3	CASSGTGTVTDTQYF	TGTGCCAGCAGTGGGACCGGGACAGTCACAGATACGCAGTATTTT
-	TRBV5-8	TRBD1	TRBJ2-5	CASSVGQGEETQYF	TGTGCCAGCAGCGTAGGACAGGGCGAGGAGACCCAGTACTTC
-	TRBV6-4	-	TRBJ2-1	CASSERADPNEQFF	TGTGCCAGCAGTGAGAGGGCAGACCCCAATGAGCAGTTCTTC
-	TRBV6-4	TRBD2	TRBJ2-1	CASSETSGEYNEQFF	TGTGCCAGCAGTGAAACTAGCGGGGAATACAATGAGCAGTTCTTC
-	TRBV12-5	TRBD1	TRBJ1-2	CASGPLPDRVSGYTF	TGTGCTAGTGGTCCATTACCTGACAGGGTCAGTGGCTACACCTTC
-	TRBV3-1/TRBV3-2	-	TRBJ1-6	CASSQDSGQFYSPLHF	TGTGCCAGCAGCCAAGATTCCGGACAGTTCTATTCACCCCTCCACTTT
-	TRBV24-1	TRBD1	TRBJ2-7	CATSDPGGEQYF	TGTGCCACCAGTGATCCAGGGGGCGAGCAGTACTTC
-	TRBV27	-	TRBJ1-2	CASSLRGYGYTF	TGTGCCAGCAGTTTAAGGGGGTATGGCTACACCTTC
once	TRBV19	-	TRBJ1-5	CASSSGGYQPQHF	TGTGCCAGTAGTTCTGGGGGGTATCAGCCCCAGCATTTT
-	TRBV4-2	-	TRBJ1-1	CASSQDWSGAFF	TGTGCCAGCAGCCAAGACTGGTCGGGAGCTTTCTTT
-	TRBV15	-	TRBJ1-2	CATSGPDRSNYGYTF	TGTGCCACCAGCGGACCCGACAGGAGTAACTATGGCTACACCTTC
-	TRBV6-6	-	TRBJ1-1	CASSYSRQGPNTEAFF	TGTGCCAGCAGTTACTCTCGGCAGGGGCCGAACACTGAAGCTTTCTTT
-	TRBV19	TRBD1	TRBJ2-7	CASSQIRDRGPYEQYF	TGTGCCAGTAGTCAGATCCGGGACAGGGGCCCCTACGAGCAGTACTTC
-	TRBV2	TRBD2	TRBJ2-3	CASSLLAGGRRQSTDTQYF	TGTGCCAGCAGTTTACTAGCGGGGGGACGTAGACAAAGCACAGATACGCAGTATTTT
-	TRBV21-1	-	TRBJ1-3	CASSKVSSAGNTIYF	TGTGCCAGCAGCAAAGTTTCTAGCGCTGGAAACACCATATATTTT
-	TRBV25-1	TRBD2	TRBJ2-7	CASSEWGGGHYEQYF	TGTGCCAGCAGTGAATGGGGCGGGGGGCACTACGAGCAGTACTTC
-	TRBV27	-	TRBJ2-7	CASSLGPTGTYEQYF	TGTGCCAGCAGTTTGGGCCCCACAGGGACCTACGAGCAGTACTTC
-	TRBV2	-	TRBJ2-1	CASRGNRLGEQFF	TGTGCCAGCAGGGGTAACAGGTTAGGTGAGCAGTTCTTC